In this sample, the clone carrying this T cell receptor beta chain turned up once. This CDR3 contains 16 residues. V lost 1 base and J lost 8, with 20 bases in between. CDR1 is MGHRA and CDR2 is YSYEKL in the germline V gene. PCR employed 60 Vbeta and 13 Jbeta primers. Only in-frame clones appear in the TCRdb table, and some are missing; sequencing was by immunoSEQ multiplex PCR. The sample has about 120,000 clones, around four fifths seen once. The sample belongs to a study of cytomegalovirus exposure and HLA in healthy donors. This receptor was obtained from a male donor in good health and CMV-seronegative. The rearrangement joins TRBV4-1 to TRBJ1-2; D gene ambiguous. The material sequenced was PBMCs. The CDR3 reads CASSQAMLAGKLGYTF. The CDR3 DNA sequence: TGCGCCAGCAGCCAAGCAATGCTAGCGGGAAAGTTAGGCTACACCTTC.